The 4 T cell receptor beta chains presented below share a single source sample, sequenced in a study of blood T cell repertoires in COVID-19. Profiled with immunoSEQ multiplex PCR; TCRdb holds only in-frame clones, not every one. This sample carries tens of thousands of clones, 84% of them seen once, and the ten largest clones take more than 9%. The sequenced sample was peripheral blood. The receptors derive from a human donor in a cohort sampled during active COVID-19.

This clone was counted between two and nine times. The chain links TRBV29-1 to TRBJ1-5; D remains unclear. The CDR3 contains 13 residues. Trimming pared 4 bases from V and 3 bases from J, leaving 10 bases between. Germline CDR1 and CDR2: SQVTM and ANQGSEA. As DNA, the CDR3 is TGCAGCGTTGCATCAGGATTCAATCAGCCCCAGCATTTT. It encodes CSVASGFNQPQHF.

The chain combines TRBV24-1 with TRBJ1-1, with D tentatively TRBD1 (5 bases). The CDR3 consists of 13 residues. Germline loops: CDR1 KGHDR, CDR2 SFDVKD. The V end was cut by 2 bases, the J end by 5 bases, with 8 bases between. CDR3 bases: TGTGCCACCAGTGATTCAGGGTTTACTGAAGCTTTCTTT. Protein product: CATSDSGFTEAFF.

The chain uses TRBV15 and TRBJ1-1; no clear D. The CDR3 is 14 amino acids. The germline gives CDR1 LNHNV, CDR2 YYDKDF (reference sequence). V was cut by 0 bases and J by 6 bases, with 11 bases left in between. The CDR3 bases are TGTGCCACCAGCAGAGAACGAACGGTTGCTGAAGCTTTCTTT. It translates to CATSRERTVAEAFF. Based on the CDR3 plus reference TRBV15 and TRBJ1-1, the full variable domain is DAMVIQNPRYQVTQFGKPVTLSCSQTLNHNVMYWYQQKSSQAPKLLFHYYDKDFNNEADTPDNFQSRRPNTSFCFLDIRSPGLGDTAMYLCATSRERTVAEAFFGQGTRLTVV.

The chain is built from TRBV4-1 and TRBJ1-5; D is undetermined. With 1 base removed from V and 7 bases from J, the gap between germline ends came to 8 bases. The CDR3 extends over 13 amino acids. Germline V lookup: CDR1 MGHRA, CDR2 YSYEKL. The CDR3 DNA reads TGCGCCAGCAGCCAAGGGAGGCAACAGCCCCAGCATTTT. Translating gives CASSQGRQQPQHF.